The source of this TCR beta chain is a study of cytomegalovirus exposure and HLA in healthy donors (TCRdb year 2017). About the full investigation: In an earlier analysis of around 540 of the donors, 276 Gb of sequence data and roughly 100 million unique TCR beta sequences from roughly 200 million T cells were reported. An early release that covered more than 550 HLA-typed donors contained approximately 300 gigabases of sequencing data and around 80 million unique TCR sequences. The genetic ancestry cluster associated with self-reported Caucasian donors included about 81% of the 398 genotyped donors. The study aimed to test whether cataloging public T cell receptors could reveal signatures of past pathogen exposure. The T cell repertoires of around 670 subjects were profiled by immunosequencing and related to cytomegalovirus serostatus. A separate validation cohort of some 130 different subjects was used in addition to the approximately 670-subject first cohort. To predict cytomegalovirus infection status, the study combined high-throughput TCR immunosequencing, statistical association of individual TCRs with disease status, and machine learning. In a later analysis, previously published TCR beta repertoires from several hundred donors were re-analyzed and high-resolution HLA genotyping was added so that TCR occurrence patterns could be studied. Rather than using new phenotypic data, the later analysis identified candidate immune exposures from TCR beta sequences and from how often those sequences occurred across donors. An earlier analysis of 587 of the donors used high-throughput TCR beta sequencing to judge whether each TCR beta V gene segment behaved as functional or pseudogenic. Alongside the repertoire data, information on donor age, sex, ethnicity and CMV serostatus was compiled. A later genetic analysis took genome-wide SNP genotypes for about 55% of the 666 donors and used that subset as a discovery cohort. All discovery cohort repertoires had been generated on a single sequencing platform. Both class I and class II loci were covered by HLA typing, at four-digit resolution. The number of typed donors differed by locus: about 629-630 for A, B, C, DRB1 and DQB1; 500 to 550 for DQA1; around 610 for DPA1; and some 470 for DPB1. Because of strong linkage in the cohort, five DR-DQ haplotypes were treated as single units for association and clustering. Across 398 genotyped donors of the cohort, an average of about 240,000 unique TCR beta nucleotide sequences per donor were sequenced, and about a sixth of those sequences were non-productive.

Study-level results and caveats: A cluster of highly shared sequence variants was judged likely to be a technical artifact of the sequencing pipeline. In a later analysis, the rate of TCR association differed among HLA loci, with DRB1 alleles having the most associated TCRs and HLA-C alleles having the fewest. Roughly uniform sequencing depth across donors was assumed in presence/absence analyses, although this assumption may not hold. Most TCR sequences were seen in very few donors, while some public TCRs were found in many individuals. This cohort had only TCR beta chains sequenced, and the lack of alpha or paired-chain data limited which features could be detected. In both the original and validation cohorts, the classifier was reported to diagnose cytomegalovirus status with high specificity and sensitivity. The 87-base-pair reads could not distinguish some IMGT-functional V segments, including TRBV6-2 and TRBV6-3, so those segments were excluded. Because counts were too low, seventeen rarely observed V segments, including chromosome 9 orphons, were excluded from the earlier analysis of roughly 580 of the donors. A total of 164 TCR beta chains were listed by the study as associated with cytomegalovirus. Correlated functional status among segregating V segments might reflect linkage disequilibrium, but an unknown experimental factor could not be ruled out. A later analysis found that most CMV-associated TCR beta chains appeared HLA-restricted, with HLA associations seemingly driven largely by CMV exposure. Compared with equally common non-associated chains, HLA-associated TCR beta chains in a later analysis were more clonally expanded and had lower generation probabilities. For the cohort, immune exposure information was limited to CMV serostatus. When HLA alleles, especially DR and DQ, strongly co-occurred, attributing TCR associations to individual alleles was difficult. A few of the identified cytomegalovirus-associated TCR beta chains were confirmed in vitro to be specific for cytomegalovirus antigens. A further reported finding was that TCR beta sequences accurately predicted the HLA-A and HLA-B alleles for most subjects in the first cohort. At a false discovery rate of 0.05, a later analysis linked some 17,000 TCR beta sequences to specific HLA alleles. Broadly in line with IMGT annotations, most TCR beta V segments showed up in productive rearrangements about 87% or about 30% of the time in an earlier analysis of 587 of the donors. Because HLA typing was missing for some donors at each locus, association tests included only the typed subset. V-gene and J-gene trimming of TCR beta chains was associated with a missense DCLRE1C variant in a later genetic analysis, and the association was replicated in an independent cohort. A later analysis reported that several top co-occurrence clusters appeared linked to parvovirus B19, influenza, CMV and Epstein-Barr virus. According to a later genetic analysis, donors in an Asian-associated ancestry cluster had fewer N-insertions in productive TCRs than the roughly 670-donor mean. It was suggested by the authors that the approach could potentially be generalized to other disease states and immunological phenotypes.

The germline V end is reduced by 8 bases and the J end by 7 bases; junction bases left unmatched: 4. The CDR3, cysteine through phenylalanine, is 12 amino acids long. CDR3 DNA is the only sequence kept; it has 36 bases, read in frame from the first base. The germline V gene specifies MNHEY as CDR1 and SVGAGI as CDR2. Library preparation was by the immunoSEQ multiplex PCR assay. A mixture of 60 forward primers for TCR Vbeta segments and 13 reverse primers for TCR Jbeta segments was used in the multiplex PCR. A multiplex PCR assay on genomic DNA amplified the CDR3 region of rearranged TCR beta genes. On the Illumina HiSeq System, the amplified TCR beta libraries were sequenced as 87-base-pair reads. The published analysis was carried out like this. A later analysis tallied roughly 76 million unique TCR beta chains across the 666 repertoires, and about 10 million of those chains were shared by two or more donors. Raw reads were error-corrected and collapsed into unique sequences by a nearest-neighbor algorithm in which closely related sequences were merged to remove PCR and sequencing errors. Alignment of CDR3 sequences to IMGT reference sequences was used to assign V, D and J gene segments. For a sequence to be retained, at least a six-nucleotide match to both a V gene segment and a J gene segment was required. A rearrangement was called productive if the CDR3 had no stop codons and remained in frame with V and J, and every other rearrangement was called non-productive. Following IMGT convention, CDR3 was defined as the stretch from the second conserved V-encoded cysteine up to the conserved J-encoded phenylalanine. In an earlier analysis of more than 550 of the donors, sequences lacking an unambiguous match to a single V gene segment were excluded. An earlier analysis of 550 to 650 of the donors classified V segments as functional when productive rearrangements were above 56.7% and as segregating when the standard deviation between donors was above 5%. To diagnose cytomegalovirus status from the catalog of TCR beta chain sequences, a statistical classification framework was built. In a later analysis, TCR nucleotide sequences were compared against IMGT/GENE-DB human TR gene sequences so that V and J genes could be assigned. Using the TCRdist pipeline, a later analysis assigned CDR3 sequences along with most-parsimonious VDJ recombination scenarios. In a later analysis, every TCR beta chain was defined by the combination of its CDR3 amino acid sequence and its V-gene family, and reads without a unique V-gene family were dropped. In a later analysis, 450 to 600 highly shared, low-generation-probability nucleotide sequences were removed to address suspected cross-contamination and a sequencing artifact. In a later analysis, a clonal expansion index was calculated for each public chain from normalized within-repertoire ranks of inferred template counts. Generation probabilities in a later analysis came from a VDJ recombination model fitted to out-of-frame rearrangements, and those results were checked against IGoR. In a later analysis, TCR-TCR, TCR-HLA and TCR-CMV co-occurrence was scored with hypergeometric tests, and a repertoire-size bias correction was applied to TCR pairs. In a later analysis, false discovery rates were estimated by permuting HLA or CMV assignments 20 times. In a later analysis, co-occurring TCRs were grouped with DBSCAN, and TCRdist sequence similarity was added when clustering was performed within HLA-allele-positive subsets. For co-occurrence clustering, repertoires with fewer than 30,000 or more than 120,000 public chains were excluded, along with several repertoires with anomalous nucleotide sharing. The table was pulled from immuneACCESS by TCRdb, which kept in-frame rearrangements only. Such tables lose some clones; where checked, under half of the loss comes from unresolved V genes, and the rest has no known cause. V and J calls and clone size are those listed in that table; D and trimming were worked out from the DNA. This sample holds about 160,000 clones; roughly 77% were observed only once. The ten largest account for 4.9% of the sample.

Comment on this clone: Its antigen remains undetermined. The record has no base qualities; no much larger clone is one base away.

The cohort comprised hundreds of healthy bone marrow donors. At the time of sampling, all cohort members were nominally healthy, though unrecorded immune exposures were likely present. The donor was CMV seronegative and belonged to the group of 352 seronegative cohort members. Every donor gave a peripheral blood sample, and the peripheral blood mononuclear cells from that sample were used for TCR beta sequencing. The Qiagen DNeasy Blood Extraction Kit was used to extract genomic DNA from the blood cell samples. The source of this sequence is a male donor in good health and CMV-seronegative. Specimen: PBMCs. The chain is encoded by TRBV6-5 joined to TRBJ1-2; 10 bases in the middle match TRBD1. The nucleotides are TGTGCCAGCGGACAGGGGGACGGTGGCTACACCTTC. Translation gives CASGQGDGGYTF.